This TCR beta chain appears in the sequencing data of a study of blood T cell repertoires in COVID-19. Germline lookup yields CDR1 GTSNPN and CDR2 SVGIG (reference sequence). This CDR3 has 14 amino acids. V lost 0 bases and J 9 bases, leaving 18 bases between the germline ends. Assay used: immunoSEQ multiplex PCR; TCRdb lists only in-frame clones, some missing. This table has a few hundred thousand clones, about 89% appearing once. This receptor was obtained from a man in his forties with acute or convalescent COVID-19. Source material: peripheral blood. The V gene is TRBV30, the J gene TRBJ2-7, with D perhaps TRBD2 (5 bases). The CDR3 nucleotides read TGTGCCTGGAGTGTAGACACCAAACTAGTCCCGCAGTACTTC. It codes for CAWSVDTKLVPQYF.